This record looks at one T cell receptor (beta chain) sequence and its context. Its antigen is as yet unknown. With random hexamers, reverse transcription was performed on about 0.5 to 1 ug of RNA. Amplification of TCR beta CDR3 used immunoSEQ multiplex PCR across 54 Vbeta and 13 Jbeta. TCRdb reprocessed the immunoSEQ multiplex PCR reads via MiXCR and lists one record per CDR3 protein. The sample records around 160,000 distinct CDR3 sequences, less than 95% being singletons. The data stem from a study of CD8 T cells in Susac syndrome. Overall study results and limits: It was acknowledged by the study that relatively few individuals were included in its TCR sequencing and HLA analysis.

This CDR3 contains 15 residues. V lost 0 bases to trimming and J lost 2 bases, with 10 bases between them. Germline V lookup: CDR1 MNHEY, CDR2 SMNVEV (reference sequence). Sequencing targeted TCR beta in blood CD8+ and CD4+ T cells. The authors negatively isolated CD8+ and CD4+ T cells and FACS-enriched TEMRA cells. The sequence was collected from a human donor with multiple sclerosis. Sequences were obtained from CD4+ T cells from PBMCs. The chain uses TRBV27 and TRBJ1-2; a possible D gene is TRBD1 (5 bases). The CDR3 loop is CASSLSSDSNYGYTF. CDR3 nucleotide sequence: TGTGCCAGCAGTTTATCGTCAGACAGCAACTATGGCTACACCTTC.